This is a list of T cell receptor beta chains from one sample in a study of Ad26.COV2.S vaccination and SARS-CoV-2 variants. The assay was immunoSEQ multiplex PCR, and TCRdb's table has in-frame clones only and misses some. The sample shows 360,000 or so clones, roughly 91% of them seen only once. This sample comprised peripheral blood, obtained in a trial of Ad26.COV2.S vaccine versus placebo. The receptors stem from a person between 18 and 59 years old who received the Ad26.COV2.S COVID-19 vaccine or a placebo. Each CDR3 is given with its conserved first and last residue. D genes are given only for firm matches. Where a row states a size, it is once, few, many or the class of an expanded clone; other rows omit it.

TRBJ2-1 | TRBV6-5 | . | . | TGTGCCAGCAGACTACAGGGAGTAGCGCAGAATGAGCAGTTCTTC | CASRLQGVAQNEQFF
TRBJ1-6 | TRBV27 | . | . | TGTGCCAGCAGGGGGACTTCAAGTGGTTCACCCCTCCACTTT | CASRGTSSGSPLHF
TRBJ1-1 | TRBV6-5 | . | . | TGTGCCAGCAGAACCAACACTGAAGCTTTCTTT | CASRTNTEAFF
TRBJ1-4 | TRBV3-1/TRBV3-2 | . | . | TGTGCCAGCAGCCAAGAGTTAGGGGTTTTGGAAAAACTGTTTTTT | CASSQELGVLEKLFF
TRBJ1-1 | TRBV6-6 | . | TRBD1 | TGTGCCAGCAGTTACCGACAGGGTCCTGAAGCTTTCTTT | CASSYRQGPEAFF
TRBJ1-5 | TRBV30 | . | TRBD1 | TGTGCCTGGAGTGCCGAGGGACAGCTAAATCAGCCCCAGCATTTT | CAWSAEGQLNQPQHF
TRBJ1-3 | TRBV24-1 | . | TRBD1 | TGTGCCACCAGTGACTCGGTAGGGACAGGGTTTTCCCTCCGCTCTGGAAACACCATATATTTT | CATSDSVGTGFSLRSGNTIYF
TRBJ1-6 | TRBV6-5 | . | . | TGTGCCAGCAGATTCCGTGATTCACCCCTCCACTTT | CASRFRDSPLHF
TRBJ2-2 | TRBV15 | . | . | TGTGCCACCAGCAGAGTCGGGACCGGGGAGCTGTTTTTT | CATSRVGTGELFF
TRBJ2-1 | TRBV4-1 | . | TRBD2 | TGCGCCAGCACCCCGGGACTAGCGGGAGAGCAGTTCTTC | CASTPGLAGEQFF
TRBJ1-1 | TRBV2 | . | . | TGTGCCAGCAGTGGGGGAGATGGCACTGAAGCTTTCTTT | CASSGGDGTEAFF
TRBJ2-5 | TRBV18 | . | . | TGTGCCAGCTCACCACGCCGATCAGGGGAGACCCAGTACTTC | CASSPRRSGETQYF
TRBJ1-2 | TRBV6-5 | . | . | TGTGCCAGCATCAGCGCAGCTAACTATGGCTACACCTTC | CASISAANYGYTF
TRBJ2-3 | TRBV6-4 | . | . | TGTGCCAGCAGTGACGGGGGAACAGATACGCAGTATTTT | CASSDGGTDTQYF
TRBJ1-2 | TRBV19 | . | TRBD1 | TGTGCCAGTAGCGCCTTCTCCGGGACAGGGGGCGGCTATGGCTACACCTTC | CASSAFSGTGGGYGYTF
TRBJ1-4 | TRBV30 | . | . | TGTGCCTGGAGTGTACGTCAAGTTACTAATGAAAAACTGTTTTTT | CAWSVRQVTNEKLFF
TRBJ2-7 | TRBV9 | . | . | TGTGCCAGCAGCGTAGCCCCATCGACATCGGGGCCCTACGAGCAGTACTTC | CASSVAPSTSGPYEQYF
TRBJ1-1 | TRBV7-3 | . | . | TGTGCCAGCAGCCGCGAACTGAACACTGAAGCTTTCTTT | CASSRELNTEAFF
TRBJ2-7 | TRBV14 | once | TRBD1 | TGTGCCAGCAAGAATCAGGGGGAACGCGAGCAGTACTTC | CASKNQGEREQYF
TRBJ1-5 | TRBV7-9 | . | . | TGTGCCAGCAGCTTAGCGAATCAGCCCCAGCATTTT | CASSLANQPQHF
TRBJ2-7 | TRBV19 | . | . | TGTGCCAGTACAGGGGTCGAGCAGTACTTC | CASTGVEQYF
TRBJ1-2 | TRBV2 | . | . | TGTGCCAGCAGTTCTGAGGGCAAGTCTAACTATGGCTACACCTTC | CASSSEGKSNYGYTF
TRBJ1-1 | TRBV6-5 | . | TRBD1 | TGTGCCAGCACCCAGGACAGGGGATCGACTGAAGCTTTCTTT | CASTQDRGSTEAFF
TRBJ1-2 | TRBV5-6 | few | . | TGTGCCAGCAGAAGAGGCAGTAACTATGGCTACACCTTC | CASRRGSNYGYTF
TRBJ1-2 | TRBV29-1 | . | . | TGCAGCGTTGGAGGGGTGAACTATGGCTACACCTTC | CSVGGVNYGYTF
TRBJ2-1 | TRBV4-1 | . | TRBD2 | TGCGCCAGCAGCCACCTTTACACCGGGACTAGCGTAGGCAATGAGCAGTTCTTC | CASSHLYTGTSVGNEQFF
TRBJ2-2 | TRBV3-1/TRBV3-2 | . | TRBD2 | TGTGCCAGCACCCAAACTAGCGGAGCAACCGGGGAGCTGTTTTTT | CASTQTSGATGELFF
TRBJ1-1 | TRBV27 | . | . | TGTGCCAGCAGTTTATTCGGGGGCTCCACTGAAGCTTTCTTT | CASSLFGGSTEAFF
TRBJ2-7 | TRBV30 | . | . | TGTGCCTGGAGTTCGGGCGGGTCCTCCTACGAGCAGTACTTC | CAWSSGGSSYEQYF
TRBJ1-1 | TRBV7-2 | . | . | TGTGCCAGCAGCATCCGGACAACCATGAACACTGAAGCTTTCTTT | CASSIRTTMNTEAFF
TRBJ2-2 | TRBV5-6 | . | . | TGTGCCAGCAGCTTGGTGCCGAGCGGGGAGCTGTTTTTT | CASSLVPSGELFF
TRBJ2-1 | TRBV7-2 | . | TRBD1 | TGTGCCAGCCAACCAAGGGGGCGCGGTGATGAGCAGTTCTTC | CASQPRGRGDEQFF
TRBJ1-2 | TRBV30 | . | . | TGTGCCTGGATCCCCAGGGCAGGAGCCTATGGCTACACCTTC | CAWIPRAGAYGYTF
TRBJ2-1 | TRBV30 | . | . | TGTGCCTGGAGTGTCCTGGGGGGAAATGAGCAGTTCTTC | CAWSVLGGNEQFF
TRBJ1-3 | TRBV6-6 | . | . | TGTGCCAGCAGTACCGGGATAGAGAGCTCTGGAAACACCATATATTTT | CASSTGIESSGNTIYF
TRBJ2-5 | TRBV30 | . | TRBD2 | TGTGCCTGGATTCCCGCGGGGGGTCGGGTGCTTGAGACCCAGTACTTC | CAWIPAGGRVLETQYF
TRBJ1-2 | TRBV6-1 | . | TRBD1 | TGTGCCAGCAGTGACGCGGGACAGGGCCGGGGCTACACCTTC | CASSDAGQGRGYTF
TRBJ1-1 | TRBV12-3/TRBV12-4 | many | . | TGTGCCAGCAGTTTTGAGGGGAGGACTGAAGCTTTCTTT | CASSFEGRTEAFF
TRBJ2-7 | TRBV4-1 | . | . | TGCGCCAGCAGCCAAGGGCCCGGGATCATGACTGATCTGGACTTC | CASSQGPGIMTDLDF
TRBJ2-7 | TRBV6-5 | once | . | TGTGCCAGCAGCGTTTCTCCAACGTACGAGCAGTACTTC | CASSVSPTYEQYF
TRBJ2-2 | TRBV6-5 | . | TRBD1 | TGTGCCAGCACCGTGGGGACAGGGAGTTCCGGGGAGCTGTTTTTT | CASTVGTGSSGELFF
TRBJ1-5 | TRBV18 | few | TRBD1 | TGTGCCAGCTCACGAACCGGGACAGGGGTTAATCAGCCCCAGCATTTT | CASSRTGTGVNQPQHF
TRBJ2-7 | TRBV6-1 | . | . | TGTGCCAGCAGTGACATAGCGGACACCTACGAGCAGTACTTC | CASSDIADTYEQYF
TRBJ2-5 | TRBV9 | . | TRBD2 | TGTGCCAGCGGGGAAGGCGGGGGGTACCAAGAGACCCAGTACTTC | CASGEGGGYQETQYF
TRBJ2-5 | TRBV25-1 | . | . | TGTGCCAGTCCCCCCGAGGGCAGGGGAATAGAGACCCAGTACTTC | CASPPEGRGIETQYF
TRBJ1-5 | TRBV6-5 | . | . | TGTGCCAGCATCCGGGAAAGCAATCAGCCCCAGCATTTT | CASIRESNQPQHF
TRBJ2-4 | TRBV21-1 | . | . | TGTGCCAGCAGCAAAGCTGACCTAGGCGACAAAAACATTCAGTACTTC | CASSKADLGDKNIQYF
TRBJ1-1 | TRBV27 | once | . | TGTGCCAGCAGTTACGAAAGGGGCCCTTTGGGGGACACTGAAGCTTTCTTT | CASSYERGPLGDTEAFF